The sequence of this TCR beta chain was determined in a study of CD8+ T cells in alopecia areata (dated by TCRdb to the late 2010s). Background on the whole study: Treated patients were enrolled in an open-label pilot trial of oral tofacitinib, 5 to 10 mg twice daily, for moderate-to-severe alopecia areata. Tofacitinib was administered for 6 to 18 months, and 6 months of follow-up off drug were then conducted to assess delayed response and recurrence. Disease severity in treated patients was measured with the SALT score, which quantifies the percentage of affected scalp surface area. The study used high-throughput TCRbeta sequencing to examine T cell clonal expansion in alopecia areata, in both the C3H/HeJ mouse model and human patients. On the human side, TCRbeta sequencing was run on scalp tissue and on sorted CD4+ and CD8+ peripheral blood T cells from healthy controls and from alopecia areata patients with either patchy or totalis/universalis disease. Biopsies were taken from tofacitinib-treated patients at baseline and again at 4 and 24 weeks into treatment, and several of those patients also had a later scalp biopsy. Scalp clonality was compared across normal scalp (n=4), patchy alopecia areata scalp (n=8), and alopecia totalis/universalis scalp (n=8). The RNA source kit depended on sample type: the PAXgene miRNA kit for fixed scalp, the miRNeasy kit for PBMCs, and the RNeasy kit for mouse skin. immunoSEQ multiplex PCR using 35 Vbeta forward primers and 13 Jbeta reverse primers was used to amplify TCRbeta CDR3 regions.

Points the paper makes about the study in general: Many expanded lesional clones persisted in scalp and blood during tofacitinib treatment, which may partly explain relapse after stopping treatment. Because the treated cohort was small and had only one nonresponder, larger studies are needed to examine links between baseline CD8+ expansion and response. Shared TCR sequences between patients were less evident than in mice, which may be partly attributable to HLA diversity in the patient population. Unlike mouse skin, where gammadelta T cells dominate, normal human skin contains resident alphabeta T cells that get sequenced too, which complicates analysis of the scalp TCR repertoire. Tofacitinib significantly decreased scalp clonality and the number of expanded CD8+ clones among the top 100 scalp clones. Compared with normal scalp, lesional scalp, particularly in alopecia totalis/universalis, had higher clonality and more expanded CD8+ clones, which suggests antigenic drive.

Libraries were constructed by the immunoSEQ multiplex PCR assay. RNA was extracted from all samples and reverse transcribed into cDNA, which served as template for TCR sequencing. SuperScript III was used for first-strand cDNA synthesis, primed with a 2:1 mix of oligo-dT and random hexamers. A synthetic immune receptor repertoire was used to measure amplification bias, and any remaining bias was corrected computationally. The authors' pipeline ran thus. After raw reads were preprocessed to remove errors, the CDR3 was defined following IMGT conventions as running from the conserved cysteine to phenylalanine. Clonality was computed as 1 minus the Shannon entropy, with the entropy normalized by log2 of the number of productive unique TCRs. Scalp TCRbeta sequences were cross-referenced with sorted blood CD4 and CD8 repertoires so that the CD4 or CD8 identity of scalp clones could be inferred. This immuneACCESS table, as held by TCRdb, lists in-frame sequences with V and J called but not all clones. Of the missing ones, under half trace to an unresolved V gene in checked studies; the others have no known cause. The V and J calls and clone size are taken from that table; D and trimming were inferred from the DNA. Here the sample has about 290,000 clones; about 62% occur a single time. Around 1.8% of the sample is taken by the ten largest.

The sample's time point label is to be understood as: less than 30 weeks on oral tofacitinib. Read against the paper, the sample's treatment or condition label means: oral pan-JAK inhibitor, 5-10 mg twice daily. Lesional scalp punch biopsies and peripheral blood were collected from alopecia areata patients. After PBMCs were isolated by density centrifugation and stained for CD3, CD4 and CD8, a FACSAria was used to sort CD4+ and CD8+ T cells. On this clone: The clone's antigen remains unknown. No base-level quality is on record; no much larger clone is a single base apart.

Based on the germline V gene, the CDR1 and CDR2 sequences are SQVTM and ANQGSEA. The junction carries 17 bases between V and J, which are trimmed by 4 bases and 5 bases respectively. CDR3 length: 14 amino acids, cysteine to phenylalanine. Of the read, only the CDR3 DNA is kept; its 42 bases are in frame from base 1. This material consisted of CD4+ T cells sorted from blood, taken at week 24, from a patient treated with tofacitinib. Recombination joined TRBV29-1 with TRBJ1-1, with an unclear D gene assignment. The sequence was collected from a human donor with alopecia areata. The nucleotide sequence is given as TGCAGCGTTGGATTACGGGTAGGGAAGACTGAAGCTTTCTTT. Its translation reads: CSVGLRVGKTEAFF.